The 20 T cell receptor beta chains listed next were all sequenced from one sample in a study of cytomegalovirus exposure and HLA in healthy donors. The PCR had 60 Vbeta and 13 Jbeta primers. Some clones are missing from TCRdb's copy, which holds only in-frame ones; the method was immunoSEQ multiplex PCR. The sample consists of roughly 150,000 clones, roughly 70% of them appearing once. Sequencing was done on a sample of PBMCs. These receptors came from a male donor in good health and CMV-seronegative.

The rearrangement links TRBV4-1 to TRBJ2-6; 9 bases are shared with TRBD2. The germline CDR1 and CDR2 sequences are MGHRA and YSYEKL. The CDR3 totals 21 residues. Unmatched junction bases numbered 20, after V lost 4 bases and J lost 4 bases. CDR3 region: CASSPEPLAGVPFGGANVLTF. CDR3 DNA: TGCGCCAGCAGCCCTGAGCCCTTAGCGGGAGTTCCCTTCGGAGGGGCCAACGTCCTGACTTTC.

J is TRBJ1-2 and V is TRBV6-6; no clear D gene. CDR1 is MNHNY, CDR2 SVGAGI, per germline (reference sequence). The CDR3 spans 13 residues. V shed 2 bases and J shed 8 bases, with 12 bases lying between them. As DNA, the CDR3 is TGTGCCAGCAGTTACCCCGCGTTCGGGGGCTACACCTTC. Translation gives CASSYPAFGGYTF.

As regards this clone: The sample carries other DNA sequences with the same CDR3. V gene TRBV18 combines with J gene TRBJ1-4; a weak D match, TRBD1 (6 bases). CDR1 and CDR2 (germline): KGHSH, LQKENI. The CDR3 contains 15 residues. Trimming took 4 bases from V and 4 from J, leaving 13 bases between them. The CDR3 here is CASSLGQLRNEKLFF. In DNA form, the CDR3 reads TGTGCCAGCTCACTCGGACAGCTGCGTAATGAAAAACTGTTTTTT.

The V gene is TRBV5-6, the J gene TRBJ1-1; TRBD1 matches 9 bases. V was clipped by 2 bases and J by 9 bases; unmatched bases: 8. Germline V lookup: CDR1 SGHDT, CDR2 YYEEEE. This CDR3 region has 14 residues. CDR3 bases: TGTGCCAGCAGCTTTAATACAGGGGGCGGGCAAGCTTTCTTT. Its protein product is CASSFNTGGGQAFF.

The genes are TRBV19 and TRBJ1-6, with D possibly being TRBD1 (6 bases). The germline V gene encodes CDR1 LNHDA and CDR2 SQIVND (reference sequence). The CDR3 has 13 residues. V lost 7 bases and J 7 bases, leaving 11 bases between the germline ends. In DNA form, the CDR3 reads TGTGCCAGTACAGGGGTTTGGAATTCACCCCTCCACTTT. It translates to CASTGVWNSPLHF.

The CDR3 DNA follows: TGTGCCAGCAGCGGCGACGGAGGGACTGAAGCTTTCTTT. Translated: CASSGDGGTEAFF. This sequence joins TRBV7-2 and TRBJ1-1; D gene unclear. Trimming removed 5 bases from V and 5 bases from J, with 12 bases in between. This CDR3 comprises 13 residues. In germline, CDR1 is SGHTA, CDR2 FQGNSA.

This clone appeared once. The V gene is TRBV2, the J gene TRBJ2-1, with D possibly being TRBD2 (5 bases). Germline CDR1 is SNHLY and CDR2 is FYNNEI. CDR3 length: 15 residues. V was pared by 6 bases and J by 3 bases, with 15 bases between. CDR3 amino acids: CASRGATGGYNEQFF. As DNA, the CDR3 is TGTGCCAGCAGAGGAGCGACTGGAGGCTACAATGAGCAGTTCTTC.

J is TRBJ2-7 and V is TRBV28; tentative D call: TRBD2 (6 bases). The germline gives CDR1 MDHEN, CDR2 SYDVKM. Trimming pared 2 bases from V and 0 bases from J, leaving 14 bases between. The CDR3 is made up of 16 amino acids. CDR3 amino acids: CASSLPLRESSYEQYF. The CDR3, as DNA: TGTGCCAGCAGTTTACCCCTACGGGAGAGCTCCTACGAGCAGTACTTC.

The chain combines TRBV7-2 with TRBJ2-1, with 7 bases matching TRBD1. The CDR3 consists of 14 residues. Germline CDR1 and CDR2: SGHTA and FQGNSA. After removal of 3 bases from V and 8 bases from J, the junction contained 7 bases not matched to a gene. CDR3 in DNA: TGTGCCAGCAGCTTGGAAGACAGGGCCTATGAGCAGTTCTTC. It is translated as CASSLEDRAYEQFF.

CDR3 protein: CASSSGSVDNEQFF. DNA of the CDR3: TGTGCCAGCAGCAGCGGGAGTGTTGACAATGAGCAGTTCTTC. The chain couples TRBV6-6 to TRBJ2-1; 8 bases line up with TRBD2. Germline CDR1 is MNHNY and CDR2 is SVGAGI (reference sequence). The CDR3 is 14 amino acids. The junction had 6 bases not matched to a gene; V was cut back by 6 bases and J by 5 bases.

Only a few counts were recorded for this clone. The chain joins TRBV7-9 to TRBJ1-1, with a tentative D call TRBD1 (5 bases). The CDR3 is 12 amino acids. CDR1 is SEHNR and CDR2 is FQNEAQ in the germline V gene (reference sequence). Trimming stripped 5 bases from V and 6 bases from J, with 10 bases between. This chain's CDR3 is CASSADSAEAFF. The DNA of the CDR3 is TGTGCCAGCAGCGCTGACAGTGCTGAAGCTTTCTTT.

This clone was found once. The chain combines TRBV27 with TRBJ1-1, with 7 bases identical to TRBD1. Germline CDR1 reads MNHEY; CDR2 reads SMNVEV (reference sequence). The CDR3 runs to 12 residues. V was clipped by 6 bases and J by 5 bases; unmatched bases: 3. CDR3 sequence: CASRRTGTEAFF. The CDR3 bases are TGTGCCAGCAGGAGGACAGGAACTGAAGCTTTCTTT.

The chain combines TRBV7-9 with TRBJ1-1, with D perhaps TRBD1 (6 bases). Looked up from germline, CDR1 is SEHNR and CDR2 is FQNEAQ (reference sequence). V was clipped by 5 bases and J by 5 bases, with 12 bases between them. This CDR3 has 13 amino acids. The DNA for the CDR3 is TGTGCCAGCAGCCCCGGGGGGCTAACTGAAGCTTTCTTT. This sequence encodes CASSPGGLTEAFF.

The chain recombines TRBV2 with TRBJ1-5, with 9 nucleotides matching TRBD1. The V gene end was trimmed by 6 bases and the J gene end by 6 bases; junction bases not matched to a gene: 9. The CDR3 length is 15 residues. From germline, CDR1 is SNHLY and CDR2 FYNNEI. DNA for the CDR3: TGTGCCAGCAGGGCGGGACAGGGTTGGGCTCAGCCCCAGCATTTT. Translation: CASRAGQGWAQPQHF.

The chain links TRBV28 to TRBJ2-2, with D possibly being TRBD1 (6 bases). Germline lookup yields CDR1 MDHEN and CDR2 SYDVKM. V was trimmed by 7 bases and J by 0 bases, leaving 12 bases between them. The CDR3 spans 15 residues. CDR3 amino acids: CASIMTGSNTGELFF. The CDR3 region has the DNA TGTGCCAGCATTATGACAGGCTCGAACACCGGGGAGCTGTTTTTT.

V is TRBV28 and J is TRBJ1-5; D is unresolved. Germline V CDR1 and CDR2: MDHEN, SYDVKM. The V and J ends lost 3 bases and 6 bases respectively, with 9 bases between them. This CDR3 comprises 13 residues. CDR3 sequence (DNA): TGTGCCAGCAGTTTGGCGGCAGTTCAGCCCCAGCATTTT. Protein: CASSLAAVQPQHF.

The rearrangement joins TRBV7-2 to TRBJ2-3; D is perhaps TRBD2 (6 bases). This CDR3 comprises 16 residues. Between the trimmed V and J ends, which lost 2 bases and 6 bases, there was a span of 18 bases. CDR1 and CDR2 from the germline V gene are SGHTA and FQGNSA. The CDR3 region is CASSLRQRALGDTQYF. The CDR3 bases are TGTGCCAGCAGCTTAAGGCAGCGGGCCCTGGGGGATACGCAGTATTTT.

V usage is TRBV6-1 and J usage is TRBJ1-5; D not certain. Germline loops: CDR1 MNHNS, CDR2 SASEGT. The V end was cut by 1 base, the J end by 0 bases, with 7 bases between. The CDR3 has 15 amino acids. The CDR3 nucleotides are TGTGCCAGCAGTGAAGTCCAGGCTAGCAATCAGCCCCAGCATTTT. Amino acids: CASSEVQASNQPQHF.

This clone was observed a handful of times. This chain connects TRBV6-1 to TRBJ1-2; possible D gene TRBD1, 5 bases. The CDR3 has 16 amino acids. Trimming took 2 bases from V and 6 from J, leaving 19 bases between them. Per germline, CDR1 MNHNS and CDR2 SASEGT. The CDR3 DNA follows: TGTGCCAGCAGTGAACGGGGGGGGATTCAGAGGAATGGCTACACCTTC. This translates into CASSERGGIQRNGYTF.

The chain couples TRBV27 to TRBJ2-7; TRBD2 matches at 7 bases. CDR3 length: 15 amino acids. In germline, CDR1 is MNHEY, CDR2 SMNVEV (reference sequence). V shed 5 bases, J shed 3 bases, and the junction held 10 bases outside the gene matches. The DNA for the CDR3 is TGTGCCAGCAGTCCCAGCGCGGGAGTCATCTACGAGCAGTACTTC. It is translated as CASSPSAGVIYEQYF.